This paragraph covers one TCR beta chain sequence. This entry comes from a study of identical twins. With 2 bases removed from V and 6 bases from J, the gap between germline ends came to 10 bases. CDR1 MDHEN and CDR2 SYDVKM come from the germline V gene. The CDR3 is made up of 13 amino acids. TCRdb passed the 5' RACE reads through MiXCR, listing each CDR3 protein once. The sample holds roughly 200,000 distinct CDR3 sequences, more than 15% seen once. The same specimen was also included in a second study, on T cells expressing NK-cell markers. That source notes: Seven of the eight sequenced donors were classified as HCMV-seropositive, and one was classified as seronegative.

This TCR derives from a woman aged 18-30 years in good health. The chain joins TRBV28 to TRBJ1-1, with a tentative D call TRBD1 (5 bases). Sequencing was carried out using CD8+ T cells sorted from blood. The CDR3 here is CASSLISGAEAFF. CDR3 nucleotides: TGTGCCAGCAGTTTAATTTCGGGGGCTGAAGCTTTCTTT.